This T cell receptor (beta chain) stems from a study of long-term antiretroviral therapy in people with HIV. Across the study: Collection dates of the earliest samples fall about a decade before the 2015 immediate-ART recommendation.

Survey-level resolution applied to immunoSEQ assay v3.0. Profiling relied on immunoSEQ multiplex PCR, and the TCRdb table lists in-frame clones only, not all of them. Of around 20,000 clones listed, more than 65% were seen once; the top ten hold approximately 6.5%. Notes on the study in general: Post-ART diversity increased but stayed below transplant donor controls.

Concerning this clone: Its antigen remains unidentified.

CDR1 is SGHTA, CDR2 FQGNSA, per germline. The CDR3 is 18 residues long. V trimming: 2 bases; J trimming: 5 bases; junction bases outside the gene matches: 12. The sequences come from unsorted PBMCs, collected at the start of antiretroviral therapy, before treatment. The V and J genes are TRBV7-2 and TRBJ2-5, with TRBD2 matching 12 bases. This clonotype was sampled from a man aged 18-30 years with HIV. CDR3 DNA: TGTGCCAGCAGCTTACTACCACTAGCGGGAGGACCCTACGAGACCCAGTACTTC. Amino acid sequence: CASSLLPLAGGPYETQYF.